The source of this TCR beta chain is a study of circulating CD8 cells and anti-PD-1 response in melanoma. Study-level background: Nivolumab was given intravenously at 3 mg/kg every 2 weeks. Response groups: complete/partial responders versus stable/progressive non-responders.

Four subsets defined by PD-1 and/or TIGIT were sorted from live CD3+CD8+TCRalphabeta+ cells. Using roughly 14 ng of total RNA, TCR libraries were made with the QIAseq Immune Repertoire TCR panel. From the reads, TCRdb called clonotypes with MiXCR, one entry per CDR3 protein. Among roughly 660 distinct CDR3 sequences listed, more than 6.5% were seen once. This clonotype is medium-sized in the sample. This CDR3 comprises 12 residues. In germline, CDR1 is DFQATT, CDR2 SNEGSKA (reference sequence). The V and J ends lost 5 bases and 6 bases, in that order; junction bases with no gene match: 4. The sequencing here drew on CD8+ T cells from PBMCs, taken at baseline or after one month of anti-PD-1 therapy (not recorded which). The rearrangement uses TRBV20-1 and TRBJ2-5; 9 bases line up with TRBD1. This TCR was sampled from a human donor with melanoma. The CDR3 region is CSAGQGTQTQYF. CDR3 DNA sequence: TGCAGTGCTGGACAGGGGACGCAGACCCAGTACTTC.